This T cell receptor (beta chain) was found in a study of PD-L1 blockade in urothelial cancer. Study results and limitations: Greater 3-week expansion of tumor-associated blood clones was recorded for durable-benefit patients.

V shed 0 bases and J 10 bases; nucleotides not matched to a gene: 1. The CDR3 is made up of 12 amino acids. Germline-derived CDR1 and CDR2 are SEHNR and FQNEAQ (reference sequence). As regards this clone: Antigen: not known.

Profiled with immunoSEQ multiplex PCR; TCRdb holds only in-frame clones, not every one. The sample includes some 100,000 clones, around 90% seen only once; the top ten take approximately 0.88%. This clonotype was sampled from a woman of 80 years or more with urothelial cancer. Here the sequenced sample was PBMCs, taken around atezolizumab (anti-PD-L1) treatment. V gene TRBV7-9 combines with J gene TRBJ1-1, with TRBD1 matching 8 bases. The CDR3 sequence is CASSLADRGAFF. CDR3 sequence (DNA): TGTGCCAGCAGCTTAGCCGACAGGGGAGCTTTCTTT.